This T cell receptor (beta chain) came from a study of preoperative IRX-2 immunotherapy in early breast cancer. Sequenced by immunoSEQ multiplex PCR; TCRdb stores in-frame clones only, minus some. The sample records around 88,000 clones, 86% being singletons. The treatment was: preoperative locoregional IRX-2 cytokine immunotherapy. Samples came from a phase Ib trial of preoperative locoregional IRX-2 cytokine immunotherapy. From germline, CDR1 is MNHGY and CDR2 SAAAGT. This CDR3 has 13 amino acids. V lost 8 bases and J lost 2, with 11 bases in between. The specimen comprised tumor tissue, sampled after IRX-2 immunotherapy. The rearrangement uses TRBV6-8 and TRBJ2-3, with TRBD2 as a possible D gene (6 bases). The origin of this receptor is a human donor with breast cancer. Here the CDR3 DNA reads TGTGCCAGCGGGGACTCGACCACAGATACGCAGTATTTT. This sequence encodes CASGDSTTDTQYF.